The sequence of this T cell receptor beta chain was determined in a study of blood T cell repertoires in COVID-19. Study overall: Material from acute and convalescent COVID-19 was sourced from the United States, Italy and Spain. PBMCs, B-cell-depleted T cells, or T cells provided the cDNA or gDNA that made up the material.

Per the study methods: Estimation of nucleated cell counts relied on the amplification of reference gene primers. TCRdb keeps only in-frame clones here, not all; method: immunoSEQ multiplex PCR. D and trimming were read from the DNA, whereas the V and J calls and clone size are those reported in that table. The sample holds tens of thousands of clones, about 85% seen once. CDR3 length: 15 residues. Germline CDR1 is MDHEN and CDR2 is SYDVKM. V was clipped by 5 bases and J by 5 bases; unmatched bases: 9. This clonotype was sampled from a human donor in a cohort sampled during active COVID-19. The chain carries TRBV28 and TRBJ1-2; the match to TRBD1 covers 9 bases. Sequenced input: peripheral blood. The CDR3 DNA reads as TGTGCCAGCAGTCCCGACAGGGGGAGGTCTTATGGCTACACCTTC. It specifies CASSPDRGRSYGYTF.